This is a list of T cell receptor beta chains from one sample in a study of beta chain features in type 1 diabetes. Sequencing was performed with immunoSEQ multiplex PCR; in TCRdb, only in-frame clones are kept and a portion is missing. The data show hundreds of thousands of clones, with 15% to 19% seen just once and about 0.097% held by the top ten. Sequenced input: naive CD4+ T cells from blood. These receptors all come from a man aged 18-30 years in good health. The CDR3 runs from the conserved cysteine through the conserved F or W. The D gene is left open where the match is weak. Clone sizes are given selectively: once, few, many, or a class where the clone is expanded.

D: NA; size: few; V: TRBV7-2; length: 14; J: TRBJ1-4; CDR3: CASSSRQVAEKLFF; DNA: TGTGCCAGCAGCTCACGACAGGTAGCCGAAAAACTGTTTTTT
D: TRBD1; size: NA; V: TRBV29-1; length: 14; J: TRBJ2-2; CDR3: CSAQDRFPTGELFF; DNA: TGCAGCGCCCAGGACAGGTTTCCCACCGGGGAGCTGTTTTTT
D: TRBD2; size: few; V: TRBV5-4; length: 15; J: TRBJ2-1; CDR3: CASSLRSGGVYEQFF; DNA: TGTGCCAGCAGCTTGAGGAGCGGGGGGGTGTATGAGCAGTTCTTC
D: NA; size: few; V: TRBV29-1; length: 13; J: TRBJ1-1; CDR3: CSVGRSLNTEAFF; DNA: TGCAGCGTTGGAAGGTCCCTGAACACTGAAGCTTTCTTT
D: TRBD1; size: NA; V: TRBV5-1; length: 13; J: TRBJ2-1; CDR3: CASSLTGSNEQFF; DNA: TGCGCCAGCAGCCTGACAGGGTCCAATGAGCAGTTCTTC
D: NA; size: NA; V: TRBV9; length: 15; J: TRBJ2-1; CDR3: CASSVGRGSYNEQFF; DNA: TGTGCCAGCAGCGTAGGAAGGGGCTCCTACAATGAGCAGTTCTTC
D: TRBD1; size: NA; V: TRBV15; length: 15; J: TRBJ2-5; CDR3: CATSSHKQGVETQYF; DNA: TGTGCCACCAGCAGCCATAAGCAGGGGGTAGAGACCCAGTACTTC
D: TRBD2; size: NA; V: TRBV7-9; length: 16; J: TRBJ2-7; CDR3: CASSLVGRAASYEQYF; DNA: TGTGCCAGCAGCTTAGTAGGGAGGGCGGCCTCCTACGAGCAGTACTTC
D: NA; size: few; V: TRBV6-6; length: 14; J: TRBJ1-1; CDR3: CASISPGKNTEAFF; DNA: TGTGCCAGCATATCCCCAGGGAAGAACACTGAAGCTTTCTTT
D: NA; size: few; V: TRBV7-7; length: 16; J: TRBJ2-2; CDR3: CASTPWAGVVTGELFF; DNA: TGTGCTAGCACCCCTTGGGCAGGGGTCGTTACCGGGGAGCTGTTTTTT
D: NA; size: few; V: TRBV5-1; length: 12; J: TRBJ2-7; CDR3: CASSLGGGEQYF; DNA: TGCGCCAGCAGCTTGGGAGGGGGCGAGCAGTACTTC
D: NA; size: few; V: TRBV6-6; length: 15; J: TRBJ1-5; CDR3: CASSYSLISNQPQHF; DNA: TGTGCCAGCAGTTACTCGCTCATTAGCAATCAGCCCCAGCATTTT
D: NA; size: NA; V: TRBV7-9; length: 15; J: TRBJ2-7; CDR3: CASSLVSGLSYEQYF; DNA: TGTGCCAGCAGCTTAGTTTCCGGGTTATCCTACGAGCAGTACTTC
D: TRBD1; size: few; V: TRBV2; length: 15; J: TRBJ1-5; CDR3: CASRRDRTSNQPQHF; DNA: TGTGCCAGCAGACGGGACAGGACTAGCAATCAGCCCCAGCATTTT
D: NA; size: few; V: TRBV6-1; length: 12; J: TRBJ1-5; CDR3: CASRRGITAQHF; DNA: TGTGCCAGCAGGAGAGGGATCACGGCCCAGCATTTT
D: TRBD1; size: few; V: TRBV15; length: 19; J: TRBJ2-2; CDR3: CATSTLRDRVPLNTGELFF; DNA: TGTGCCACCAGTACTCTCCGGGACAGGGTTCCCTTGAACACCGGGGAGCTGTTTTTT
D: NA; size: few; V: TRBV10-3; length: 11; J: TRBJ1-2; CDR3: CAISRDYGYTF; DNA: TGTGCCATCAGCCGGGACTATGGCTACACCTTC
D: TRBD1; size: NA; V: TRBV2; length: 13; J: TRBJ2-1; CDR3: CASSEGGQGAKFF; DNA: TGTGCCAGCAGTGAAGGGGGACAGGGTGCTAAGTTCTTC
D: NA; size: few; V: TRBV5-1; length: 18; J: TRBJ2-5; CDR3: CASSLAKASAAVQETQYF; DNA: TGCGCCAGCAGCTTGGCCAAAGCTAGTGCGGCGGTCCAAGAGACCCAGTACTTC
D: NA; size: few; V: TRBV11-2; length: 14; J: TRBJ2-2; CDR3: CASSLRPNTGELFF; DNA: TGTGCCAGCAGCCTGCGGCCTAACACCGGGGAGCTGTTTTTT
D: NA; size: NA; V: TRBV4-3; length: 16; J: TRBJ1-2; CDR3: CASSQEPGWPNYGYTF; DNA: TGCGCCAGCAGCCAAGAGCCCGGGTGGCCTAACTATGGCTACACCTTC
D: NA; size: few; V: TRBV27; length: 13; J: TRBJ1-1; CDR3: CASSLWGHTEAFF; DNA: TGTGCCAGCAGTTTATGGGGGCACACTGAAGCTTTCTTT
D: NA; size: few; V: TRBV5-1; length: 14; J: TRBJ1-1; CDR3: CASSLDGLNTEAFF; DNA: TGCGCCAGCAGCTTGGATGGGCTGAACACTGAAGCTTTCTTT
D: TRBD1; size: NA; V: TRBV28; length: 15; J: TRBJ2-1; CDR3: CASSLEDRGQGEQFF; DNA: TGTGCCAGCAGTCTTGAAGACAGGGGGCAGGGTGAGCAGTTCTTC
D: NA; size: NA; V: TRBV18; length: 16; J: TRBJ2-7; CDR3: CASSHERPGARYEQYF; DNA: TGTGCCAGCTCACACGAAAGGCCAGGGGCGCGGTACGAGCAGTACTTC
D: NA; size: few; V: TRBV7-2; length: 16; J: TRBJ2-2; CDR3: CASSFFRFLNTGELFF; DNA: TGTGCCAGCAGCTTTTTCCGGTTCTTAAACACCGGGGAGCTGTTTTTT
D: TRBD2; size: few; V: TRBV5-6; length: 16; J: TRBJ2-5; CDR3: CASSLYATSGGETQYF; DNA: TGTGCCAGCAGCTTGTACGCGACTAGCGGGGGGGAGACCCAGTACTTC
D: TRBD1; size: few; V: TRBV13; length: 16; J: TRBJ2-7; CDR3: CASSPTQGALSYEQYF; DNA: TGTGCCAGCAGCCCGACGCAGGGGGCCCTCTCCTACGAGCAGTACTTC
D: TRBD1; size: few; V: TRBV2; length: 14; J: TRBJ2-7; CDR3: CASSGQGPPYEQYF; DNA: TGTGCCAGCTCAGGACAGGGGCCCCCCTACGAGCAGTACTTC
D: NA; size: few; V: TRBV4-3; length: 13; J: TRBJ2-3; CDR3: CASSQAGTDTQYF; DNA: TGCGCCAGCAGCCAAGCAGGGACAGATACGCAGTATTTT
D: TRBD1; size: NA; V: TRBV2; length: 16; J: TRBJ2-3; CDR3: CASTRDRGLGTDTQYF; DNA: TGTGCCAGCACCCGGGACAGGGGGCTAGGGACAGATACGCAGTATTTT
D: NA; size: once; V: TRBV2; length: 13; J: TRBJ2-7; CDR3: CASGHPYSYEQYF; DNA: TGTGCCAGCGGGCACCCGTATTCCTACGAGCAGTACTTC
D: TRBD1; size: few; V: TRBV2; length: 16; J: TRBJ1-5; CDR3: CASRDREEVFNQPQHF; DNA: TGTGCCAGCAGAGACAGGGAGGAGGTTTTCAATCAGCCCCAGCATTTT
D: NA; size: NA; V: TRBV13; length: 16; J: TRBJ1-2; CDR3: CASSSRPTEKGYGYTF; DNA: TGTGCCAGCAGCTCCAGGCCGACAGAAAAGGGCTATGGCTACACCTTC
D: NA; size: few; V: TRBV4-3; length: 15; J: TRBJ2-7; CDR3: CASSLLTGSPYEQYF; DNA: TGCGCCAGCAGCCTTCTAACGGGATCCCCTTACGAGCAGTACTTC
D: NA; size: NA; V: TRBV5-1; length: 13; J: TRBJ1-2; CDR3: CASSLVDNYGYTF; DNA: TGCGCCAGCAGCTTGGTGGATAACTATGGCTACACCTTC
D: NA; size: few; V: TRBV7-9; length: 12; J: TRBJ1-2; CDR3: CASTLRDYGYTF; DNA: TGTGCCAGCACCCTCCGAGACTATGGCTACACCTTC
D: NA; size: few; V: TRBV21-1; length: 15; J: TRBJ1-2; CDR3: CASSKVRRRNYGYTF; DNA: TGTGCCAGCAGCAAAGTGCGCCGCCGTAACTATGGCTACACCTTC
D: NA; size: NA; V: TRBV28; length: 15; J: TRBJ1-2; CDR3: CASSPADTLNYGYTF; DNA: TGTGCCAGCAGTCCGGCTGATACCCTTAACTATGGCTACACCTTC
D: TRBD2; size: few; V: TRBV7-2; length: 16; J: TRBJ2-1; CDR3: CASSFSSGRGWDEQFF; DNA: TGTGCCAGCAGCTTCTCTAGCGGGAGAGGTTGGGATGAGCAGTTCTTC